The next 5 T cell receptor beta chains were all read from a single sample in a study of T cells in tumors after PD-1 blockade (dated by TCRdb to between 2018 and 2021). The receptor library was made with the immunoSEQ multiplex PCR assay. The clones in this table, taken by TCRdb from immuneACCESS, are in-frame only. Not every clone is retained; where verified, under half of the shortfall comes from an unresolved V gene, and the cause of the rest is unknown. This sample is represented by around 60,000 clones; around 80% of them were singletons. The top ten constitute around an eighth of the sample. The meaning of the sample's time point label: before anti-PD-1 therapy. Sequencing was performed on PBMCs, taken before anti-PD-1 treatment. All receptors come from a human donor with basal cell carcinoma.

The chain has TRBV30 and TRBJ1-3; 7 bases are a match to TRBD1. The CDR3 contains 15 residues. V was clipped by 3 bases and J by 0 bases; unmatched bases: 5. The germline V gene has CDR1 GTSNPN and CDR2 SVGIG (reference sequence). The CDR3 loop is CAWSDGQASGNTIYF. The CDR3, as DNA: TGTGCCTGGAGCGACGGACAGGCCTCTGGAAACACCATATATTTT.

This clone was recorded only once. The chain is built from TRBV2 and TRBJ1-5; 7 nucleotides line up with TRBD1. The V segment lost 5 bases and the J segment 5 bases; nucleotides outside the gene matches: 6. CDR1 is SNHLY and CDR2 is FYNNEI in the germline V gene. CDR3 length equals 14 residues. The CDR3 DNA reads TGTGCCAGCAGTAGACAGGGACCGGATCAGCCCCAGCATTTT. It specifies CASSRQGPDQPQHF.

This clone showed up just a few times. The rearrangement links TRBV6-5 to TRBJ1-6; possibly TRBD1 for D (6 bases). V lost 6 bases and J 10 bases, leaving 13 bases between the germline ends. The CDR3 contains 13 residues. From germline, CDR1 is MNHEY and CDR2 SVGAGI. CDR3 loop: CASSVGGGSPLHF. CDR3 bases: TGTGCCAGCAGCGTGGGGGGCGGGTCACCCCTCCACTTT.

The chain recombines TRBV3-1 (or the pseudogene TRBV3-2) with TRBJ2-1; 9 bases map to TRBD1. The germline V gene has CDR1 LGHDT and CDR2 YNNKEL (reference sequence). After removal of 1 base from V and 4 bases from J, the junction contained 11 bases not matched to a gene. This CDR3 is 18 amino acids long. CDR3 residues: CASSQVQGATIGYNEQFF. For the CDR3, the DNA is TGTGCCAGCAGCCAAGTACAGGGGGCAACAATAGGATACAATGAGCAGTTCTTC.

The chain has TRBV4-1 and TRBJ1-1, with D unclear. Trimming cost V 0 bases and J 7 bases, with 12 bases left between them. The CDR3 covers 14 residues. The V gene's germline CDR1 is MGHRA and CDR2 YSYEKL. CDR3 region: CASSQDDGVGEAFF. The DNA for the CDR3 is TGCGCCAGCAGCCAAGATGATGGTGTGGGTGAAGCTTTCTTT.